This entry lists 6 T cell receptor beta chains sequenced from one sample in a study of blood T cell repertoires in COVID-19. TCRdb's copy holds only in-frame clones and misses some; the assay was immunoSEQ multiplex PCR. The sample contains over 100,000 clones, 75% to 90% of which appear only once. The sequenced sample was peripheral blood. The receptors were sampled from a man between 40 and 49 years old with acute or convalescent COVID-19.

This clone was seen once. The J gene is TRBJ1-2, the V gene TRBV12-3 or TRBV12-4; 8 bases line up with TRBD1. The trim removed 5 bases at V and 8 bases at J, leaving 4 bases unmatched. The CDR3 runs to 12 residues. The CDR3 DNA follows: TGTGCCAGCAGTCTCAGGGGGCTGGGCTACACCTTC. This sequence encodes CASSLRGLGYTF.

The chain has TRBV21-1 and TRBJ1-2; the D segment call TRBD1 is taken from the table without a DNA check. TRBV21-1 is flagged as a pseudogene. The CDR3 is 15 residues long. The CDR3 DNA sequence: TGTGCCAGCAGCGCCCGACAGGCCCCTAACTATGGCTACACCTTC. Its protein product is CASSARQAPNYGYTF.

The CDR3, as DNA: TGTGCCAGCAGTCCCACCCGACAGGGAAGAAATCAGCCCCAGCATTTT. It yields the protein CASSPTRQGRNQPQHF. V is TRBV6-2 or TRBV6-3 and J is TRBJ1-5; 7 bases are a match to TRBD1. CDR3 length: 16 residues. Germline V lookup: CDR1 MNHEY, CDR2 SVGEGT. V trimming: 5 bases; J trimming: 4 bases; junction bases outside the gene matches: 11.

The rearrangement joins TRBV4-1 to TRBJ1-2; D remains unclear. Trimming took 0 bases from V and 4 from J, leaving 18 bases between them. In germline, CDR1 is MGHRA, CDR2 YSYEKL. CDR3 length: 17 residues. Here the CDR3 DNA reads TGCGCCAGCAGCCAAGATCGGGGTTCTACGAAGAGCTATGGCTACACCTTC. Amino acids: CASSQDRGSTKSYGYTF.

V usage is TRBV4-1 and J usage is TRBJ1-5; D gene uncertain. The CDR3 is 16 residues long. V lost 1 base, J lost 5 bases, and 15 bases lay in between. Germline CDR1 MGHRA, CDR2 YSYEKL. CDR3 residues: CASSQVNSMNHQPQHF. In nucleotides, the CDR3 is TGCGCCAGCAGCCAAGTGAACAGCATGAACCATCAGCCCCAGCATTTT.

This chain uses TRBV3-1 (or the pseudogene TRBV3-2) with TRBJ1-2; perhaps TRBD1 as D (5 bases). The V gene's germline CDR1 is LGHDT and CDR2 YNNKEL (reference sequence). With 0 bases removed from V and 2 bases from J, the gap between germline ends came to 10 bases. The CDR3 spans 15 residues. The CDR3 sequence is CASSQDARANYGYTF. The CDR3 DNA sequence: TGTGCCAGCAGCCAAGATGCCAGGGCGAACTATGGCTACACCTTC.